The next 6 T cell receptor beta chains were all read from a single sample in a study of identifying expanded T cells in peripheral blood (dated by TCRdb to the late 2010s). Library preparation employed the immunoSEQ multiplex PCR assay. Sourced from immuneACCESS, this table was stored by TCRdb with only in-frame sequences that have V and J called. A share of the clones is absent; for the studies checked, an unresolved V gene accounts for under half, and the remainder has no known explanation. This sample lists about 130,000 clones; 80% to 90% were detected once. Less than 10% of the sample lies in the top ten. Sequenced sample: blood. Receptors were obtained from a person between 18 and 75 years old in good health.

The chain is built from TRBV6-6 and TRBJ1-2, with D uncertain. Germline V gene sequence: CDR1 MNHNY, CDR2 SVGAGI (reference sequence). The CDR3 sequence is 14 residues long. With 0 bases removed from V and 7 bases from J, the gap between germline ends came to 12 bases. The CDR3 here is CASSYSTRPGGYTF. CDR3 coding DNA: TGTGCCAGCAGTTACTCGACCAGGCCGGGTGGCTACACCTTC.

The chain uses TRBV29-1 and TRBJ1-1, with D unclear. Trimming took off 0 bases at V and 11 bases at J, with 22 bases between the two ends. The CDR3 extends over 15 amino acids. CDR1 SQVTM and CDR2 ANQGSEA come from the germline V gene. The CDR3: CSVEDGGRTSTGAFF. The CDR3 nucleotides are TGCAGCGTTGAAGATGGTGGCAGGACCTCCACTGGGGCTTTCTTT.

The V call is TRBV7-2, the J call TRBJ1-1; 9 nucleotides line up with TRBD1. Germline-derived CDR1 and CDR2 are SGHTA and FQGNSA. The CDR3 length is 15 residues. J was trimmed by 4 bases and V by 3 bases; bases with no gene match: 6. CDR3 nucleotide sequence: TGTGCCAGCAGCTTCTGGGGACAGGGAGGCACTGAAGCTTTCTTT. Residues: CASSFWGQGGTEAFF.

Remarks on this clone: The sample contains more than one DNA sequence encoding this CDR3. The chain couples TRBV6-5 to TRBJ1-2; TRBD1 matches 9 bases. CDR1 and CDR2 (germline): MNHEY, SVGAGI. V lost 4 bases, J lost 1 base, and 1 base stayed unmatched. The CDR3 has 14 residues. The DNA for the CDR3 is TGTGCCAGCAGTTTGGGACAGGGTAACTATGGCTACACCTTC. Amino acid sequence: CASSLGQGNYGYTF.

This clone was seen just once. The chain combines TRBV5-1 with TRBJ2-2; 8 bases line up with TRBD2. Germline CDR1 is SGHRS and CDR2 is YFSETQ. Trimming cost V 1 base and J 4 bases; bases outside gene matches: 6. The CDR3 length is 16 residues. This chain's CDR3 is CASSLIELAGTGELFF. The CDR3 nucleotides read TGCGCCAGCAGCTTGATCGAGCTAGCGGGCACCGGGGAGCTGTTTTTT.

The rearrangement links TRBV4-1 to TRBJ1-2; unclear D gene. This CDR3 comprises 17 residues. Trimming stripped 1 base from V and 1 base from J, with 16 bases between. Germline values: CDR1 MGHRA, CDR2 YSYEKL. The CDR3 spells CASSQVKGQDVNYGYTF. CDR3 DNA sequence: TGCGCCAGCAGCCAAGTTAAGGGCCAGGACGTTAACTATGGCTACACCTTC.